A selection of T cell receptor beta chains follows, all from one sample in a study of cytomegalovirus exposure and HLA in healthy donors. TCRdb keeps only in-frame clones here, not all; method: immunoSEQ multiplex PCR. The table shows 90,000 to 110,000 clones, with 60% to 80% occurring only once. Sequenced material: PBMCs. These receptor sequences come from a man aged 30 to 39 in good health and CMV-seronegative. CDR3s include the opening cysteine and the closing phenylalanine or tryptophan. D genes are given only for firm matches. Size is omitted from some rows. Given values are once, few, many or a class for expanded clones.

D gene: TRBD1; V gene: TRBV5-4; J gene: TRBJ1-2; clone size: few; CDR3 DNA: TGTGCCAGCAGCTCAACAGGGGAAGTCTATGGCTACACCTTC; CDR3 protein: CASSSTGEVYGYTF
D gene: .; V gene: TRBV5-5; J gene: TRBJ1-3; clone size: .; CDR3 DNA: TGTGCCAGCAGCCTTCAGGGTGCCGGAAACACCATATATTTT; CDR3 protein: CASSLQGAGNTIYF
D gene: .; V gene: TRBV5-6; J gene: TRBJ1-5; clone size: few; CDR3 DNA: TGTGCCAGCAGCTTGAGGGGAACCGGGGGTCAGCCCCAGCATTTT; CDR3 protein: CASSLRGTGGQPQHF
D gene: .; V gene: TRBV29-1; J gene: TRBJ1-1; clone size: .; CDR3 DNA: TGCAGCGTGTGGCCCGAGGAGGGAACTGAAGCTTTCTTT; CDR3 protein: CSVWPEEGTEAFF
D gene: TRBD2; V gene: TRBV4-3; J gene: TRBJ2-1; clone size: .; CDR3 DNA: TGCGCCAGCAGCCAAGATTACAGCGGGAGGGCCGATTCCCATGAGCAGTTCTTC; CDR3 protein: CASSQDYSGRADSHEQFF
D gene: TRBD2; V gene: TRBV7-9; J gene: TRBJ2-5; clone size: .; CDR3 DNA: TGTTCCAGCAGCTGGCCCCCGTGGGCGGGAGACCAAGAGACCCAGTACTTC; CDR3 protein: CSSSWPPWAGDQETQYF
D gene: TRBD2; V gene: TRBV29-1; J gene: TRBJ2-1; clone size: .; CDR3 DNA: TGCAGCGTTGGACGGACTAGCGGTTACAATGGGCAGTTCTTC; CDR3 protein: CSVGRTSGYNGQFF
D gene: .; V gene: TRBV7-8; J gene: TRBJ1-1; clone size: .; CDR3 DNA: TGTGCCAGCAGCTGGGGGCAGGCGGACACTGAAGCTTTCTTT; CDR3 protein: CASSWGQADTEAFF
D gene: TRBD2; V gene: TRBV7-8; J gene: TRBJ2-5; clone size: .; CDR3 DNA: TGTGCCAGCAGCCTGAGACTAGCGGGAGGTCGAGGGACCCAGTACTTC; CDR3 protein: CASSLRLAGGRGTQYF
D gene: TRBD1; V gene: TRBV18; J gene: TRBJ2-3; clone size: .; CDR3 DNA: TGTGCCAGCTCAACGAGGGGACAGGGAACAGATACGCAGTATTTT; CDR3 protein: CASSTRGQGTDTQYF